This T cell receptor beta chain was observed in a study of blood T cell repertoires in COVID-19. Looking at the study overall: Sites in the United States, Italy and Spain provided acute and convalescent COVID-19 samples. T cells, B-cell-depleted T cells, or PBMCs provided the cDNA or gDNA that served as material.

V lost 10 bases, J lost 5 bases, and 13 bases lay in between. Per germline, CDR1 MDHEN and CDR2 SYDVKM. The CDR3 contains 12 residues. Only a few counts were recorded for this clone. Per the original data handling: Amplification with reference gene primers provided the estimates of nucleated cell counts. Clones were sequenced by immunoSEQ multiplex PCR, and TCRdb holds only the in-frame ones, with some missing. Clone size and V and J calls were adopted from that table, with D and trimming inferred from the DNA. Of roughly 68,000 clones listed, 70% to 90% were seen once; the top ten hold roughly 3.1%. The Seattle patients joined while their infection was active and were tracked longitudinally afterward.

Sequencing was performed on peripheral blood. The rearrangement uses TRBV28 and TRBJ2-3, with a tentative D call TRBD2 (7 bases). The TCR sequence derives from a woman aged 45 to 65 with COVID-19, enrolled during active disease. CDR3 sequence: CATRGAKDTQYF. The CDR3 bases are TGTGCCACCCGGGGGGCCAAAGATACGCAGTATTTT.